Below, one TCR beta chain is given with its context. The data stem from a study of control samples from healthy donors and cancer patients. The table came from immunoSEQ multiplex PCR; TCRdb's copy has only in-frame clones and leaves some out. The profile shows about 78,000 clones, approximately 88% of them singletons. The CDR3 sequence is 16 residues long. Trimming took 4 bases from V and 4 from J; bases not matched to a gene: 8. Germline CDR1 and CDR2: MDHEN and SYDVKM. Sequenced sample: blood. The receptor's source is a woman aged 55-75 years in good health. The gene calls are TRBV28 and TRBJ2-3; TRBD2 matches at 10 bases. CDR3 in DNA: TGTGCCAGCAGTTCTCTAGCGGGAGTCTGGGCAGATACGCAGTATTTT. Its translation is CASSSLAGVWADTQYF.